The present T cell receptor beta chain was sequenced within a study of blood T cell repertoires in COVID-19. Study summary: Samples taken during acute and convalescent COVID-19 were collected in the United States, Italy and Spain. PBMCs, B-cell-depleted T cells, or T cells were the source of the cDNA or gDNA that made up the material.

This CDR3 contains 13 residues. Trimming shortened V by 5 bases and J by 6 bases, and 13 bases separated the two germline ends. In germline, CDR1 is MDHEN, CDR2 SYDVKM. Source study methods: Estimation of nucleated cell counts was performed using reference gene primer amplification. Profiled with immunoSEQ multiplex PCR; TCRdb holds only in-frame clones, not every one. That table furnishes V, J and clone size, whereas the DNA furnished D and trimming. The data show 35,000 to 45,000 clones, more than 65% seen once. The sample taken for sequencing was peripheral blood. This TCR came from a man aged 65 to 85 with acute or convalescent COVID-19. The J gene is TRBJ1-1, the V gene TRBV28; D ambiguous. The CDR3 region is CASSDTAIAEAFF. DNA for the CDR3: TGTGCCAGCAGTGACACCGCCATCGCTGAAGCTTTCTTT.